This is a list of T cell receptor beta chains from one sample in a study of T cell responses to AZD1222 COVID-19 vaccine. The repertoire was sequenced with immunoSEQ multiplex PCR; TCRdb's copy has only in-frame clones and lacks some. The table includes approximately 200,000 clones, around nine tenths detected once. The sample consisted of peripheral blood, taken on day 0 of AZD1222 vaccination. The receptors derive from an adult in good health. Each CDR3 is given with its conserved first and last residue. The order of the fields is CDR3 DNA, CDR3 protein, D gene, clone size, V gene, J gene. A D gene is named only where the DNA matches it firmly. The size entry is marked missing in some rows and otherwise reads once, few, many or a size class.

CDR3nt: TGTGCCTGGCAGAGAGGGGACCATGACAATCAGCCCCAGCATTTT
CDR3aa: CAWQRGDHDNQPQHF
d_gene: NA
abundance: few
v_gene: TRBV30
j_gene: TRBJ1-5

CDR3nt: TGTGCCAGCAGTTTAGGGCAGCTTTCTAGCTACACCTTC
CDR3aa: CASSLGQLSSYTF
d_gene: NA
abundance: NA
v_gene: TRBV28
j_gene: TRBJ1-2

CDR3nt: TGTGCCAGCAGCTTGGCGACGGGTTTAGAGACCCAGTACTTC
CDR3aa: CASSLATGLETQYF
d_gene: NA
abundance: NA
v_gene: TRBV5-6
j_gene: TRBJ2-5

CDR3nt: TGTGCCAGCAGTACGCCCCCCTTCGGGGGCTACACCTTC
CDR3aa: CASSTPPFGGYTF
d_gene: NA
abundance: few
v_gene: TRBV2
j_gene: TRBJ1-2

CDR3nt: TGTGCCAGCAGCTTAGGAGGGGCCAACACTGAAGCTTTCTTT
CDR3aa: CASSLGGANTEAFF
d_gene: NA
abundance: NA
v_gene: TRBV5-5
j_gene: TRBJ1-1

CDR3nt: TGTGCCAGCAGCCCTGGACTTCTCTCCGCTCTGAACACCGGGGAGCTGTTTTTT
CDR3aa: CASSPGLLSALNTGELFF
d_gene: NA
abundance: once
v_gene: TRBV9
j_gene: TRBJ2-2

CDR3nt: TGTGCCAGCAGCCAAAACCAGGGTGAAACTAATGAAAAACTGTTTTTT
CDR3aa: CASSQNQGETNEKLFF
d_gene: NA
abundance: NA
v_gene: TRBV4-2
j_gene: TRBJ1-4

CDR3nt: TGTGCCAGCAGTTTTTTACCGGGACAGCAAAACACTGAAGCTTTCTTT
CDR3aa: CASSFLPGQQNTEAFF
d_gene: TRBD1
abundance: NA
v_gene: TRBV6-5
j_gene: TRBJ1-1

CDR3nt: TGTGCCACCGGACCGGTTTTGGGGAACAATGAGCAGTTCTTC
CDR3aa: CATGPVLGNNEQFF
d_gene: NA
abundance: NA
v_gene: TRBV19
j_gene: TRBJ2-1

CDR3nt: TGTGCCAGCTCACCCCAGGGCCGACCGAATTACAATGAGCAGTTCTTC
CDR3aa: CASSPQGRPNYNEQFF
d_gene: NA
abundance: NA
v_gene: TRBV18
j_gene: TRBJ2-1

CDR3nt: TGTGCCAGCAGCTTGGGACGGACATACCATTATGGCTACACCTTC
CDR3aa: CASSLGRTYHYGYTF
d_gene: NA
abundance: NA
v_gene: TRBV5-5
j_gene: TRBJ1-2

CDR3nt: TGCGCCAGCAGCCAAGACGGATACGAGGGGGTCAATCAGCCCCAGCATTTT
CDR3aa: CASSQDGYEGVNQPQHF
d_gene: NA
abundance: NA
v_gene: TRBV4-3
j_gene: TRBJ1-5

CDR3nt: TGCAGTGCTAGTTTTAGCGGGGGGTACCAAGAGACCCAGTACTTC
CDR3aa: CSASFSGGYQETQYF
d_gene: TRBD2
abundance: NA
v_gene: TRBV20-1
j_gene: TRBJ2-5

CDR3nt: TGTGCCAGCCGCAGGGGTTCCAACTATGGCTACACCTTC
CDR3aa: CASRRGSNYGYTF
d_gene: NA
abundance: NA
v_gene: TRBV27
j_gene: TRBJ1-2

CDR3nt: TGTGCCAGCAGCCAAGAGATGGGGACTAGCTCTGAGACCCAGTACTTC
CDR3aa: CASSQEMGTSSETQYF
d_gene: TRBD2
abundance: NA
v_gene: TRBV4-2
j_gene: TRBJ2-5

CDR3nt: TGTGCCAGCAGTGAACAGAGGGGGCGCCGGGGCTACACCTTC
CDR3aa: CASSEQRGRRGYTF
d_gene: TRBD1
abundance: NA
v_gene: TRBV6-1
j_gene: TRBJ1-2

CDR3nt: TGTGCCAGCAGCCTAGACCCAGTCTCTGGAAACACCATATATTTT
CDR3aa: CASSLDPVSGNTIYF
d_gene: NA
abundance: few
v_gene: TRBV7-3
j_gene: TRBJ1-3

CDR3nt: TGTGCCAGCAGCCACAGGGCAGGGACTAACTATGGCTACACCTTC
CDR3aa: CASSHRAGTNYGYTF
d_gene: NA
abundance: NA
v_gene: TRBV4-2
j_gene: TRBJ1-2

CDR3nt: TGCGCCAGCAGCGACGGGACAGGGGGCATGAACACTGAAGCTTTCTTT
CDR3aa: CASSDGTGGMNTEAFF
d_gene: TRBD1
abundance: NA
v_gene: TRBV5-1
j_gene: TRBJ1-1

CDR3nt: TGCGCCAGCAGCTTGGAGTTTGACGCCTATAATTCACCCCTCCACTTT
CDR3aa: CASSLEFDAYNSPLHF
d_gene: NA
abundance: NA
v_gene: TRBV5-1
j_gene: TRBJ1-6

CDR3nt: TGTGCCAGCAGAGACACAGGGGACTATGGCTACACCTTC
CDR3aa: CASRDTGDYGYTF
d_gene: TRBD1
abundance: NA
v_gene: TRBV27
j_gene: TRBJ1-2

CDR3nt: TGTGCCTGGGGAAGGGACAGCTTCTCCGAGCAGTACTTC
CDR3aa: CAWGRDSFSEQYF
d_gene: TRBD1
abundance: NA
v_gene: TRBV30
j_gene: TRBJ2-7

CDR3nt: TGTGCCAGCAGCTTTGGGACTAGGAGAAACAATGAGCAGTTCTTC
CDR3aa: CASSFGTRRNNEQFF
d_gene: TRBD2
abundance: NA
v_gene: TRBV7-9
j_gene: TRBJ2-1

CDR3nt: TGTGCCAGCAGTTTAGGGACCCGTATAAGAAGCTATGGCTACACCTTC
CDR3aa: CASSLGTRIRSYGYTF
d_gene: NA
abundance: NA
v_gene: TRBV6-5
j_gene: TRBJ1-2

CDR3nt: TGCGCCAGCAGCTTCGCAGCTCGCCGGGACAGGGAGGACGAGCAGTACTTC
CDR3aa: CASSFAARRDREDEQYF
d_gene: TRBD1
abundance: NA
v_gene: TRBV5-1
j_gene: TRBJ2-7

CDR3nt: TGTGCCAGCAGCTCCACTACCCTGAACACTGAAGCTTTCTTT
CDR3aa: CASSSTTLNTEAFF
d_gene: NA
abundance: NA
v_gene: TRBV7-3
j_gene: TRBJ1-1

CDR3nt: TGTGCCAGTACCATAGGTCAGGGGGGCAAAGGCTACACCTTC
CDR3aa: CASTIGQGGKGYTF
d_gene: TRBD1
abundance: NA
v_gene: TRBV19
j_gene: TRBJ1-2

CDR3nt: TGTGCCAGCAGCCCAGACAGGGCAATGAACACTGAAGCTTTCTTT
CDR3aa: CASSPDRAMNTEAFF
d_gene: TRBD1
abundance: NA
v_gene: TRBV9
j_gene: TRBJ1-1

CDR3nt: TGTGCCAGCAGCTCTAGCGGGGACACCGGGGAGCTGTTTTTT
CDR3aa: CASSSSGDTGELFF
d_gene: TRBD2
abundance: NA
v_gene: TRBV3-1/TRBV3-2
j_gene: TRBJ2-2

CDR3nt: TGTGCCAGCACCCCCCCGGAGAACACTGAAGCTTTCTTT
CDR3aa: CASTPPENTEAFF
d_gene: NA
abundance: NA
v_gene: TRBV7-9
j_gene: TRBJ1-1

CDR3nt: TGTGCCAGCAGCGGGGACGGGAATCAGCCCCAGCATTTT
CDR3aa: CASSGDGNQPQHF
d_gene: NA
abundance: NA
v_gene: TRBV2
j_gene: TRBJ1-5

CDR3nt: TGTGCCAGCAGCGACCGGGGATATGGCTACACCTTC
CDR3aa: CASSDRGYGYTF
d_gene: NA
abundance: NA
v_gene: TRBV9
j_gene: TRBJ1-2

CDR3nt: TGTGCCAGCAGCGGAAACAGGGGCATCGGCTATGGCTACACCTTC
CDR3aa: CASSGNRGIGYGYTF
d_gene: TRBD1
abundance: NA
v_gene: TRBV9
j_gene: TRBJ1-2

CDR3nt: TGCGCCAGCAGCTCACTCCGGGACACGAACTATGGCTACACCTTC
CDR3aa: CASSSLRDTNYGYTF
d_gene: NA
abundance: NA
v_gene: TRBV5-1
j_gene: TRBJ1-2

CDR3nt: TGTGCCAGCAGCACATGGCGACCCTCGACAGGGCGAAAAGAGACCCAGTACTTC
CDR3aa: CASSTWRPSTGRKETQYF
d_gene: TRBD1
abundance: NA
v_gene: TRBV7-8
j_gene: TRBJ2-5

CDR3nt: TGCGCCAGCCCTAGGGGTCAGCAGTATTTT
CDR3aa: CASPRGQQYF
d_gene: NA
abundance: NA
v_gene: TRBV5-1
j_gene: TRBJ2-3

CDR3nt: TGTGCCAGTACTTTACAAATAGGACCTTCCTTCTATGGCTACACCTTC
CDR3aa: CASTLQIGPSFYGYTF
d_gene: NA
abundance: NA
v_gene: TRBV19
j_gene: TRBJ1-2

CDR3nt: TGTGCCAGCAGCGGTGGGACGAGCTCCTACGAGCAGTACTTC
CDR3aa: CASSGGTSSYEQYF
d_gene: NA
abundance: NA
v_gene: TRBV3-1/TRBV3-2
j_gene: TRBJ2-7

CDR3nt: TGTGCCAGCAGCCAAGATGTAACAGGGAATAACTATGGCTACACCTTC
CDR3aa: CASSQDVTGNNYGYTF
d_gene: NA
abundance: NA
v_gene: TRBV3-1/TRBV3-2
j_gene: TRBJ1-2

CDR3nt: TGCGCCAGCAGCTTGGCGGGTGGGGGCGCTGGGGCCAACGTCCTGACTTTC
CDR3aa: CASSLAGGGAGANVLTF
d_gene: NA
abundance: NA
v_gene: TRBV5-1
j_gene: TRBJ2-6

CDR3nt: TGCAGTGCTAGTTCTGGGAGCTCCTACAATGAGCAGTTCTTC
CDR3aa: CSASSGSSYNEQFF
d_gene: NA
abundance: NA
v_gene: TRBV20-1
j_gene: TRBJ2-1

CDR3nt: TGTGCCAGCACCCGGGGATTGTTAGCACTCTTAAACTACGAGCAGTACTTC
CDR3aa: CASTRGLLALLNYEQYF
d_gene: NA
abundance: few
v_gene: TRBV3-1/TRBV3-2
j_gene: TRBJ2-7

CDR3nt: TGTGCCAGCAGTTTTAGCGGGGGGCGAACCGGGGAGCTGTTTTTT
CDR3aa: CASSFSGGRTGELFF
d_gene: TRBD2
abundance: NA
v_gene: TRBV6-5
j_gene: TRBJ2-2

CDR3nt: TGTGCCAGCAGCTTAGACGCGGCCACCTACGAGCAGTACTTC
CDR3aa: CASSLDAATYEQYF
d_gene: NA
abundance: NA
v_gene: TRBV7-2
j_gene: TRBJ2-7

CDR3nt: TGTGCCACAACTCAGGGGGCCCACACTGAAGCTTTCTTT
CDR3aa: CATTQGAHTEAFF
d_gene: TRBD1
abundance: NA
v_gene: TRBV6-5
j_gene: TRBJ1-1

CDR3nt: TGTGCCAGCAGTGAGACGGGGGTTAATTCACCCCTCCACTTT
CDR3aa: CASSETGVNSPLHF
d_gene: NA
abundance: NA
v_gene: TRBV2
j_gene: TRBJ1-6

CDR3nt: TGTGCCAGCAGTAAGGGTACTAATGAAAAACTGTTTTTT
CDR3aa: CASSKGTNEKLFF
d_gene: NA
abundance: NA
v_gene: TRBV2
j_gene: TRBJ1-4

CDR3nt: TGTGCCTGGAGAACCCGGCCCCCGAATACGCAGTATTTT
CDR3aa: CAWRTRPPNTQYF
d_gene: NA
abundance: NA
v_gene: TRBV30
j_gene: TRBJ2-3

CDR3nt: TGTGCCAGCAGCCAAAGAGACAGGGTTGGTAACTATGGCTACACCTTC
CDR3aa: CASSQRDRVGNYGYTF
d_gene: TRBD1
abundance: NA
v_gene: TRBV7-9
j_gene: TRBJ1-2

CDR3nt: TGTGCCAGCACCGGGGGGGGACAGCAAACCCTTAACTATGGCTACACCTTC
CDR3aa: CASTGGGQQTLNYGYTF
d_gene: TRBD1
abundance: NA
v_gene: TRBV2
j_gene: TRBJ1-2

CDR3nt: TGTGCCAGCAGTTTTCGGGGCGGCGCTGAAGCTTTCTTT
CDR3aa: CASSFRGGAEAFF
d_gene: NA
abundance: few
v_gene: TRBV28
j_gene: TRBJ1-1

CDR3nt: TGTGCCAGCAGCCCATACCCGGGACACACGAACACTGAAGCTTTCTTT
CDR3aa: CASSPYPGHTNTEAFF
d_gene: NA
abundance: NA
v_gene: TRBV6-2/TRBV6-3
j_gene: TRBJ1-1